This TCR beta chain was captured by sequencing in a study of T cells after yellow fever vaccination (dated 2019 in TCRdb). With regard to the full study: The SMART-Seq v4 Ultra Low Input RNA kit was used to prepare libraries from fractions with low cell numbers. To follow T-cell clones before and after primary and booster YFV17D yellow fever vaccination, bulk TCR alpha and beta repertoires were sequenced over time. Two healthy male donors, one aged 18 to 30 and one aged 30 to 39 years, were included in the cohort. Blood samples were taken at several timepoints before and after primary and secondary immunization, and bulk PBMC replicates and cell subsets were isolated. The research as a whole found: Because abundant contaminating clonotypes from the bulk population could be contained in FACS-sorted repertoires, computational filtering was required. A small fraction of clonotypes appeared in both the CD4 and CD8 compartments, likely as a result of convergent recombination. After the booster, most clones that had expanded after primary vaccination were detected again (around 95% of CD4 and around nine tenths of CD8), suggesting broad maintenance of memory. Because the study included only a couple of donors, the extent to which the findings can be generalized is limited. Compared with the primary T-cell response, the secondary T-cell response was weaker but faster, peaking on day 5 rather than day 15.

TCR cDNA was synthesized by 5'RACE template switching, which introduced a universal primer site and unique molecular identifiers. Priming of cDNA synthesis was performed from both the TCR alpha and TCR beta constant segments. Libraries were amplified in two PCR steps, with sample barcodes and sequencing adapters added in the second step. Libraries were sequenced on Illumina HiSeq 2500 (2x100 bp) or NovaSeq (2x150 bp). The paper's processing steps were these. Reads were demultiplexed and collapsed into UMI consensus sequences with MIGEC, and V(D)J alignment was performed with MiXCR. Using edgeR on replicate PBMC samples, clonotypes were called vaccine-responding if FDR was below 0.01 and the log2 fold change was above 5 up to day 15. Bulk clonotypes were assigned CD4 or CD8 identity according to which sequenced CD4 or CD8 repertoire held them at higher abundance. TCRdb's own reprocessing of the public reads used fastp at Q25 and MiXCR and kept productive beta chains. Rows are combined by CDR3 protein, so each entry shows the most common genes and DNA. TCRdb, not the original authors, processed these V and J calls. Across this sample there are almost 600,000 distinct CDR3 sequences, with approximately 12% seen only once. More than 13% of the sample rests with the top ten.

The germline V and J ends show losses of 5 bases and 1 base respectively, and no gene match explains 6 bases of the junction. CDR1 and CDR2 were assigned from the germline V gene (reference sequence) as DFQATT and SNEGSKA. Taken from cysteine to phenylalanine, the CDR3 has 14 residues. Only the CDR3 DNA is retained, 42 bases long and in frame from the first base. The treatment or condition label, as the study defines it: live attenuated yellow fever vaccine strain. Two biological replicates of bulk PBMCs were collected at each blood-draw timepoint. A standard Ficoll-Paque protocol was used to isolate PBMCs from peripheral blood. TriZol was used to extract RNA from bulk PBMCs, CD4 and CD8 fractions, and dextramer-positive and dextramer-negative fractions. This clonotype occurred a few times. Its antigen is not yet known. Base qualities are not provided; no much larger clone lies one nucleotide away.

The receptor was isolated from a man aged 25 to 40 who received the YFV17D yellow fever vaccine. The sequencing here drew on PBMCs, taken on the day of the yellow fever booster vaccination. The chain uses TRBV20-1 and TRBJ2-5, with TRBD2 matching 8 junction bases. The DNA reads TGCAGTGCTCCTACTAGCGGTCTCCAAGAGACCCAGTACTTC. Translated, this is CSAPTSGLQETQYF.